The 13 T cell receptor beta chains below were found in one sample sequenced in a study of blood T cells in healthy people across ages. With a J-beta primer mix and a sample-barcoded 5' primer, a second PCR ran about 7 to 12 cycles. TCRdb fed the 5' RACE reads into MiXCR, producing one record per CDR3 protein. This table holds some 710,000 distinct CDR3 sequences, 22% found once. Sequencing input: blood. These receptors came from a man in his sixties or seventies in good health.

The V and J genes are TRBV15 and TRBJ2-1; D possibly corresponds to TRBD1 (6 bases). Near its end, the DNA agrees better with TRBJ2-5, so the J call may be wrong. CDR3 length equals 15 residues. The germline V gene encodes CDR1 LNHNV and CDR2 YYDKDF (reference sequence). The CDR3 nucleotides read TGTGCCACCAGCAGGCTAACAGGGCTCCAAGAGACCCAGTACTTC. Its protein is CATSRLTGLQETQYF.

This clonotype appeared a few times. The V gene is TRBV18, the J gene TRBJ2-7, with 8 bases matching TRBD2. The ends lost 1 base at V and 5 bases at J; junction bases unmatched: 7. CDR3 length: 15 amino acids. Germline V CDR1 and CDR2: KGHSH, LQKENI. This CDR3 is CASSPLGSGSDEQYV. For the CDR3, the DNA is TGTGCCAGCTCACCACTGGGGAGCGGGAGTGACGAGCAGTACGTC.

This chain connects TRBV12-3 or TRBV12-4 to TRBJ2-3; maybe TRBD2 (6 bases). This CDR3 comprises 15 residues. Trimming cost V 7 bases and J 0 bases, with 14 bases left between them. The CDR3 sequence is CASTLRAGSTDTQYF. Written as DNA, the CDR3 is TGTGCCAGCACCCTCAGGGCGGGAAGCACAGATACGCAGTATTTT.

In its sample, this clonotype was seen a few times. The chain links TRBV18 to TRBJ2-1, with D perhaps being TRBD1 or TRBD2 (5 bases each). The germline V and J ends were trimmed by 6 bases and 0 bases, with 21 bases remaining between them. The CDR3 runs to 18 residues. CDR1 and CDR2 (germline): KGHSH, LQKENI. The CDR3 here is CASSLRSAWGISYNEQFF. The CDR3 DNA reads TGTGCCAGCTCCCTCCGCTCGGCTTGGGGGATCTCCTACAATGAGCAGTTCTTC. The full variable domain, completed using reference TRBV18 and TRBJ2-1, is NAGVMQNPRHLVRRRGQEARLRCSPMKGHSHVYWYRQLPEEGLKFMVYLQKENIIDESGMPKERFSAEFPKEGPSILRIQQVVRGDSAAYFCASSLRSAWGISYNEQFFGPGTRLTVL.

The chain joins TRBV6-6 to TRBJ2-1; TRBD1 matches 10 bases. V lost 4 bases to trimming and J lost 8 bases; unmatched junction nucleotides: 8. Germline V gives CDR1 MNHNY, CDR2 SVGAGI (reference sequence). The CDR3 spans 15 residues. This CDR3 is CASSSPGTGVHEQFF. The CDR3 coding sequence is TGTGCCAGCAGTTCTCCCGGGACAGGGGTTCATGAGCAGTTCTTC.

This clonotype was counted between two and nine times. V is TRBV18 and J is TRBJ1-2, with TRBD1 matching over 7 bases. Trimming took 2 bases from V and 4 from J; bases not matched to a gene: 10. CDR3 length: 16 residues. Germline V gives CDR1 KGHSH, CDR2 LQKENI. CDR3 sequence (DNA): TGTGCCAGCTCACCAGATAATCGACAGGGCTCCTATGGCTACACCTTC. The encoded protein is CASSPDNRQGSYGYTF.

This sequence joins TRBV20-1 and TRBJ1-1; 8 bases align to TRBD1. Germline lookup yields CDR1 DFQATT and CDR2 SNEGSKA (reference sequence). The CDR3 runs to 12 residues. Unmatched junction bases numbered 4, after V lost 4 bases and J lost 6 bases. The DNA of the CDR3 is TGCAGTGCTACAGGGGGCTATGCTGAAGCTTTCTTT. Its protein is CSATGGYAEAFF.

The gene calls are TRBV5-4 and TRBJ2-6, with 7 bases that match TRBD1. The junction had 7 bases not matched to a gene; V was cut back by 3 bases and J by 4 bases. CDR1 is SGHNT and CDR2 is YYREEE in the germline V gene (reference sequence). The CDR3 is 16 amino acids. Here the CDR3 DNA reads TGTGCCAGCAGCTCTACAGGGGTTACGGGGGCCAACGTCCTGACTTTC. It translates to CASSSTGVTGANVLTF. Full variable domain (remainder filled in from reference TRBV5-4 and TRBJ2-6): ETGVTQSPTHLIKTRGQQVTLRCSSQSGHNTVSWYQQALGQGPQFIFQYYREEENGRGNFPPRFSGLQFPNYSSELNVNALELDDSALYLCASSSTGVTGANVLTFGAGSRLTVL.

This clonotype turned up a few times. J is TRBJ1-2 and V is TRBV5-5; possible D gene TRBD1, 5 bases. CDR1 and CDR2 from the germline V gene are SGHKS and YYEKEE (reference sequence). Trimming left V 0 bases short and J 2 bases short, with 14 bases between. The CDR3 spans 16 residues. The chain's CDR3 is CASSLDMGNRNYGYTF. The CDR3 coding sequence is TGTGCCAGCAGCTTGGATATGGGCAACAGGAACTATGGCTACACCTTC.

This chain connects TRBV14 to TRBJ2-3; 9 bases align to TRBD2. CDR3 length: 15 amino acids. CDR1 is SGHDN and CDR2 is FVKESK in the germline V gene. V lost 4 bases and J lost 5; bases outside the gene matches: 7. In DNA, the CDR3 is TGTGCCAGCAGCCCGACTAGCGGTGGGGAAGATACGCAGTATTTT. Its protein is CASSPTSGGEDTQYF.

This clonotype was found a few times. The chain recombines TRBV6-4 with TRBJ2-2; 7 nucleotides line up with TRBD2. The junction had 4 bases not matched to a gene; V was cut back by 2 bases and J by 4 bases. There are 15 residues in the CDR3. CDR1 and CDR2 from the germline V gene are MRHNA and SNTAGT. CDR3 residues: CASSDGDYSTGELFF. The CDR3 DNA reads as TGTGCCAGCAGTGACGGGGACTATTCCACCGGGGAGCTGTTTTTT.

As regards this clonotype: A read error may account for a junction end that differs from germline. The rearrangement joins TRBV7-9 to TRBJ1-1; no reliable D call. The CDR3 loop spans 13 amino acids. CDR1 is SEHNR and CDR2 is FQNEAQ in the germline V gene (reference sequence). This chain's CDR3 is CASSVPSNTGAFF. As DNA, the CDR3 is TGTGCCAGCAGCGTACCCTCTAACACTGGAGCTTTCTTT.

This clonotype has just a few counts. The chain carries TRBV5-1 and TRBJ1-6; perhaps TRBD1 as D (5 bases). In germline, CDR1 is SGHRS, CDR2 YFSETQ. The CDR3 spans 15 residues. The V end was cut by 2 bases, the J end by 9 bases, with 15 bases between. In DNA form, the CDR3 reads TGCGCCAGCAGCTTTCAGGGCGAGAAGGCTTCACCCCTCCACTTT. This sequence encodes CASSFQGEKASPLHF.